The 27 T cell receptor beta chains listed next were all sequenced from one sample in a study of blood T cell repertoires in COVID-19. Using immunoSEQ multiplex PCR, the repertoire was profiled, and TCRdb retains in-frame clones only, with some absent. The sample yields hundreds of thousands of clones, 85% to 90% seen once. The sequenced sample consisted of peripheral blood. The receptor source for this set is a man in his forties with acute or convalescent COVID-19.

The J gene is TRBJ2-2, the V gene TRBV10-3, with 11 bases identical to TRBD2. J was trimmed by 1 base and V by 0 bases; bases with no gene match: 10. The CDR3 sequence is 20 residues long. Looked up from germline, CDR1 is ENHRY and CDR2 is SYGVKD. CDR3 sequence reads: CAISESILAGDPENTGELFF. The DNA of the CDR3 is TGTGCCATCAGTGAGTCGATACTAGCGGGGGATCCAGAGAACACCGGGGAGCTGTTTTTT.

The rearrangement uses TRBV5-1 and TRBJ2-7, with 9 bases identical to TRBD1. Germline assignment: CDR1 SGHRS and CDR2 YFSETQ. The CDR3 extends over 14 amino acids. V shed 0 bases and J 6 bases; nucleotides not matched to a gene: 4. The CDR3 protein is CASSLAGTGSEQYF. The CDR3 DNA follows: TGCGCCAGCAGCTTGGCCGGGACAGGGAGCGAGCAGTACTTC.

The genes are TRBV6-1 and TRBJ2-7; 9 nucleotides align to TRBD1. This CDR3 has 15 amino acids. The V gene's germline CDR1 is MNHNS and CDR2 SASEGT. Unmatched junction bases numbered 8, after V lost 2 bases and J lost 6 bases. CDR3 region: CASSEHGQGSVEQYF. In nucleotides, the CDR3 is TGTGCCAGCAGTGAACATGGACAGGGGAGCGTCGAGCAGTACTTC.

This clone was observed a single time. The chain uses TRBV5-1 and TRBJ1-4, with 8 bases identical to TRBD1. The length of the CDR3 is 15 residues. The V segment lost 4 bases and the J segment 3 bases; nucleotides outside the gene matches: 5. Germline values: CDR1 SGHRS, CDR2 YFSETQ. Here the CDR3 reads CASSPDRGSNEKLFF. The CDR3 nucleotides are TGCGCCAGCAGCCCAGACAGGGGATCTAATGAAAAACTGTTTTTT.

This clone was found a few times. The CDR3 region is CATHRQGTDYGYTF. For the CDR3, the DNA is TGTGCCACCCATAGACAGGGAACGGACTATGGCTACACCTTC. The chain couples TRBV19 to TRBJ1-2, with 7 bases lining up with TRBD1. The CDR3 loop spans 14 amino acids. V lost 10 bases, J lost 3 bases, and 11 bases stayed unmatched. Germline CDR1 and CDR2: LNHDA and SQIVND (reference sequence).

The CDR3 reads CALRAGAAGELFF. The CDR3, as DNA: TGTGCCCTAAGGGCAGGGGCCGCCGGGGAGCTGTTTTTT. This rearrangement joins TRBV21-1 to TRBJ2-2; TRBD1, the table's D call, was not compared with the DNA. TRBV21-1 is a known pseudogene. CDR3 length equals 13 residues.

V gene TRBV10-3 combines with J gene TRBJ2-7; 7 positions agree with TRBD2. CDR1 ENHRY and CDR2 SYGVKD come from the germline V gene. Trimming removed 0 bases from V and 11 bases from J; junction bases left unmatched: 10. The CDR3 extends over 14 amino acids. The CDR3 is CAISESLFWEGEYF. CDR3 DNA: TGTGCCATCAGTGAGTCCCTTTTTTGGGAGGGTGAGTACTTC.

The rearrangement links TRBV4-1 to TRBJ2-3; the match to TRBD2 covers 12 bases. The CDR3 covers 18 residues. The V segment lost 0 bases and the J segment 2 bases; nucleotides outside the gene matches: 6. CDR1 MGHRA and CDR2 YSYEKL come from the germline V gene. In DNA form, the CDR3 reads TGCGCCAGCAGCCAAGATCCAACTAGCGGGGGGTTCACAGATACGCAGTATTTT. Its translation is CASSQDPTSGGFTDTQYF.

Here the CDR3 reads CAWTRGIGNTIYF. The CDR3 DNA is TGTGCCTGGACGCGGGGGATCGGAAACACCATATATTTT. The genes are TRBV30 and TRBJ1-3; maybe TRBD1 (5 bases). V was clipped by 4 bases and J by 4 bases, with 11 bases between them. The CDR3 is 13 amino acids. Germline-derived CDR1 and CDR2 are GTSNPN and SVGIG (reference sequence). Drawing the rest from reference TRBV30 and TRBJ1-3, the complete variable domain is SQTIHQWPATLVQPVGSPLSLECTVEGTSNPNLYWYRQAAGRGLQLLFYSVGIGQISSEVPQNLSASRPQDRQFILSSKKLLLSDSGFYLCAWTRGIGNTIYFGEGSWLTVV.

This chain uses TRBV6-6 with TRBJ1-2; D is undetermined. Trimming pared 5 bases from V and 8 bases from J, leaving 27 bases between. The CDR3 has 17 amino acids. Germline V gene data show CDR1 as MNHNY and CDR2 as SVGAGI (reference sequence). As DNA, the CDR3 is TGTGCCAGCAGTCCCGGGTACCGACTGCTCAAGTCCGGCGGCTACACCTTC. This encodes CASSPGYRLLKSGGYTF.

This chain joins TRBV5-1 and TRBJ2-2, with a possible D match to TRBD1 (6 bases). Germline V gives CDR1 SGHRS, CDR2 YFSETQ. V was shortened by 4 bases and J by 6 bases, with 16 bases between the two germline ends. This CDR3 is 15 amino acids long. This CDR3 is CASSRQEEGAGELFF. The CDR3 DNA is TGCGCCAGCAGCCGACAGGAAGAGGGGGCCGGGGAGCTGTTTTTT.

The rearrangement uses TRBV3-1 (or the pseudogene TRBV3-2) and TRBJ1-6; D not resolved. The V end lost 5 bases, the J end lost 4 bases, and 12 bases lay between the germline ends. CDR1 and CDR2 from the germline V gene are LGHDT and YNNKEL (reference sequence). CDR3 size: 15 residues. The CDR3 nucleotides read TGTGCCAGCAGCTTATTGACTCCTTATAATTCACCCCTCCACTTT. Residues: CASSLLTPYNSPLHF.

The chain carries TRBV10-1 and TRBJ1-2; D is unclear. Per germline, CDR1 WNHNN and CDR2 SYGVQD (reference sequence). The CDR3 has 13 residues. Trimming pared 8 bases from V and 0 bases from J, leaving 10 bases between. CDR3 nucleotide sequence: TGCGCCAGCTCCCTTACAGCTAACTATGGCTACACCTTC. Protein product: CASSLTANYGYTF.

This chain uses TRBV4-1 with TRBJ1-3; D unclear. The CDR3 is 16 amino acids. Germline-derived CDR1 and CDR2 are MGHRA and YSYEKL. The V gene lost 4 bases and the J gene lost 0 bases, with 13 bases spanning the gap. The CDR3 DNA reads TGCGCCAGCAGCCTCGAGGTTGTAGGCTCTGGAAACACCATATATTTT. Translation gives CASSLEVVGSGNTIYF.

The rearrangement uses TRBV7-2 and TRBJ1-2; D remains ambiguous. Germline values: CDR1 SGHTA, CDR2 FQGNSA. The CDR3 totals 15 residues. Deletions cut 0 bases from V and 3 bases from J, with 11 bases between. The CDR3 is CASSLARDTYYGYTF. The CDR3 region has the DNA TGTGCCAGCAGCTTAGCCCGAGACACCTACTATGGCTACACCTTC.

The chain couples TRBV24-1 to TRBJ1-5; D is possibly TRBD1 (5 bases). CDR1 KGHDR and CDR2 SFDVKD come from the germline V gene. V was cut by 8 bases and J by 7 bases, with 14 bases left in between. The CDR3 totals 13 residues. CDR3 sequence: CATNWGEGQPQHF. The CDR3 DNA follows: TGTGCCACCAATTGGGGGGAGGGGCAGCCCCAGCATTTT.

This clone was detected only a few times. The chain combines TRBV4-1 with TRBJ1-1, with 7 nucleotides matching TRBD1. Per germline, CDR1 MGHRA and CDR2 YSYEKL. The V and J ends lost 2 bases and 1 base, in that order; junction bases with no gene match: 10. The CDR3 loop spans 17 amino acids. The CDR3 DNA reads TGCGCCAGCAGCCAAACCGACAGGGTTGGGGGGAACACTGAAGCTTTCTTT. Residues: CASSQTDRVGGNTEAFF.

This chain connects TRBV5-5 to TRBJ2-1, with D tentatively TRBD2 (6 bases). Germline V gene lookup returns CDR1 SGHKS and CDR2 YYEKEE (reference sequence). The ends were cut back, 3 bases at V and 10 bases at J, with 20 bases in the middle. CDR3 length equals 15 residues. The DNA for the CDR3 is TGTGCCAGCAGCTACAAACATTATATTGGGGGGGAGCAGTTCTTC. Protein: CASSYKHYIGGEQFF.

The chain carries TRBV27 and TRBJ1-2; possible D gene TRBD1, 6 bases. The CDR3 contains 13 residues. Germline CDR1 MNHEY, CDR2 SMNVEV (reference sequence). V was shortened by 6 bases and J by 8 bases, with 16 bases between the two germline ends. In DNA, the CDR3 is TGTGCCAGCAGGCTACAGGGTTTTAGCGGCTACACCTTC. Its protein is CASRLQGFSGYTF.

The chain is built from TRBV5-5 and TRBJ2-7; 7 bases are shared with TRBD2. In germline, CDR1 is SGHKS, CDR2 YYEKEE (reference sequence). The CDR3 runs 12 residues. V shed 3 bases and J 4 bases; nucleotides not matched to a gene: 1. CDR3 bases: TGTGCCAGCAGCTCGGGGGGATACGAGCAGTACTTC. Protein: CASSSGGYEQYF.

V usage is TRBV5-4 and J usage is TRBJ2-7, with 8 bases identical to TRBD1. J was trimmed by 5 bases and V by 0 bases; bases with no gene match: 10. The CDR3 has 16 residues. CDR1 is SGHNT and CDR2 is YYREEE in the germline V gene (reference sequence). As DNA, the CDR3 is TGTGCCAGCAGCTTGGGACAGGGGCCCCCCGTCGACGAGCAGTACTTC. Amino acid sequence: CASSLGQGPPVDEQYF.

The chain carries TRBV29-1 and TRBJ1-1; no definite D call. The CDR3 sequence is 13 residues long. Trimming took 4 bases from V and 5 from J, leaving 14 bases between them. CDR1 is SQVTM, CDR2 ANQGSEA, per germline. DNA for the CDR3: TGCAGCGTTGCCTACGTGGGAGGGACTGAAGCTTTCTTT. This gives the protein CSVAYVGGTEAFF.

The chain recombines TRBV7-6 with TRBJ2-3; 7 bases fit TRBD1. CDR1 is SGHVS and CDR2 is FNYEAQ in the germline V gene. Unmatched junction bases numbered 1, after V lost 4 bases and J lost 0 bases. CDR3 length: 14 residues. CDR3 DNA sequence: TGTGCCAGCAGCTGGGACAGAAGCACAGATACGCAGTATTTT. This codes for CASSWDRSTDTQYF.

This clone has just a few counts. V usage is TRBV19 and J usage is TRBJ1-1, with 8 bases matching TRBD1. The J segment lost 10 bases and the V segment lost 1 base, leaving 8 bases of the junction unmatched. The CDR3 consists of 14 residues. Germline-derived CDR1 and CDR2 are LNHDA and SQIVND (reference sequence). The CDR3 loop reads CASSIGQGNLAAFF. Written as DNA, the CDR3 is TGTGCCAGTAGTATAGGACAGGGGAATTTGGCAGCTTTCTTT.

The V call is TRBV5-1, the J call TRBJ1-1, with 9 bases matching TRBD1. V lost 4 bases to trimming and J lost 1 base; unmatched junction nucleotides: 5. The CDR3 is 15 amino acids. The germline gives CDR1 SGHRS, CDR2 YFSETQ. The CDR3 DNA reads TGCGCCAGCAGCGTCACAGGGGGCCCGAACACTGAAGCTTTCTTT. Protein sequence: CASSVTGGPNTEAFF.

This sequence joins TRBV7-3 and TRBJ2-1; D perhaps matches TRBD2 (6 bases). The CDR3 totals 13 residues. Per germline, CDR1 SGHTA and CDR2 FQGTGA. V lost 8 bases and J 5 bases, leaving 13 bases between the germline ends. This CDR3 is CASAEDYNNEQFF. CDR3 in DNA: TGTGCCAGCGCGGAGGACTACAACAATGAGCAGTTCTTC.

The chain couples TRBV28 to TRBJ2-7; TRBD1 matches 7 bases. The CDR3 has 16 residues. V shed 4 bases and J 8 bases; nucleotides not matched to a gene: 17. From germline, CDR1 is MDHEN and CDR2 SYDVKM. CDR3 protein: CASSSTTPGGPRKQYF. DNA for the CDR3: TGTGCCAGCAGTTCCACGACCCCAGGGGGACCTAGAAAGCAGTACTTC. The full variable domain, rest sourced from reference TRBV28 and TRBJ2-7, is DVKVTQSSRYLVKRTGEKVFLECVQDMDHENMFWYRQDPGLGLRLIYFSYDVKMKEKGDIPEGYSVSREKKERFSLILESASTNQTSMYLCASSSTTPGGPRKQYFGPGTRLTVT.